This T cell receptor beta chain was sequenced during a study of blood T cell repertoires in COVID-19. About the research overall: Specimens from acute and convalescent COVID-19 originated in the United States, Italy and Spain.

As handled by the study authors: For nucleated cells, counts were estimated from reference gene primer amplification. Clones were read by immunoSEQ multiplex PCR, and TCRdb kept only the in-frame ones, dropping some. The D gene and trimming were derived from the DNA, and the V and J assignments and clone size from that table. Of 210,000 or so clones in the sample, 84% were seen once. The V gene lost 5 bases and the J gene lost 15 bases, with 19 bases spanning the gap. Germline V gene lookup returns CDR1 MNHEY and CDR2 SMNVEV (reference sequence). This CDR3 is built from 13 residues. The sequencing sample was made of peripheral blood. This sequence joins TRBV27 and TRBJ1-4, with D perhaps matching TRBD1 (5 bases). The receptor comes from a woman in her seventies with active or convalescent COVID-19. This CDR3 reads CASSPRPNEGVFF. The CDR3 DNA is TGTGCCAGCAGTCCCCGACCGAATGAAGGGGTGTTTTTT.